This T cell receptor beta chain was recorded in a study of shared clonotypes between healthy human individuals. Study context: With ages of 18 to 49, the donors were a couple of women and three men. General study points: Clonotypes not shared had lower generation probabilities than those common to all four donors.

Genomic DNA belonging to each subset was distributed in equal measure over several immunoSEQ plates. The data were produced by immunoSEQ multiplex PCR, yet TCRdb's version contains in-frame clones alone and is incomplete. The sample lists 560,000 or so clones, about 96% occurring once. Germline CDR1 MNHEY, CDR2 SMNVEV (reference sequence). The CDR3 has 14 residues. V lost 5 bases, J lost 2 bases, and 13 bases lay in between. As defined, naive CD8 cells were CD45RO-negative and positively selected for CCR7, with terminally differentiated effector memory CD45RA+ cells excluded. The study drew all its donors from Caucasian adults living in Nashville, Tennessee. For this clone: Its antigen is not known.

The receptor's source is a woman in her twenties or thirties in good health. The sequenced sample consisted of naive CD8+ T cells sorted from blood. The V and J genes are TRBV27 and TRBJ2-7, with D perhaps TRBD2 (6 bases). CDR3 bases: TGTGCCAGCAGTCCCCTCGGGGAGGCCTACGAGCAGTACTTC. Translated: CASSPLGEAYEQYF.